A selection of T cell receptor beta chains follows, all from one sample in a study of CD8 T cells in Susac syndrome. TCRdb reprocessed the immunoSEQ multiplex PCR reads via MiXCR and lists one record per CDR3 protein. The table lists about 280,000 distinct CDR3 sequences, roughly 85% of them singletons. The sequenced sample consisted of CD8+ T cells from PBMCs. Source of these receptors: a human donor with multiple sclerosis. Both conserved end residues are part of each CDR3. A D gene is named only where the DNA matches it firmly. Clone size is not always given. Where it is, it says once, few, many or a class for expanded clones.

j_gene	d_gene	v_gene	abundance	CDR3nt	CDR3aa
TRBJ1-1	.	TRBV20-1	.	TGCAGTGCTAGAGATGTCTCAGAAATGAACACTGAAGCTTTCTTT	CSARDVSEMNTEAFF
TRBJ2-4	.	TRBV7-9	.	TGTGCCAGCAGCAGCCGGGACGCCAAAAACATTCAGTACTTC	CASSSRDAKNIQYF
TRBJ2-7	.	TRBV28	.	TGTGCCAGCAGTATTTCGCTTCATCTCCCTACCTCCTACGAGCAGTACTTC	CASSISLHLPTSYEQYF
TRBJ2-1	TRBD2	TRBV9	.	TGTGCCAGCACTAGCGGGAGTGGCTCCTACAATGAGCAGTTCTTC	CASTSGSGSYNEQFF
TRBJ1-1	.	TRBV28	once	TGTGCCAGCACCGCGACAGGTTTGAACACTGAAGCTTTCTTT	CASTATGLNTEAFF
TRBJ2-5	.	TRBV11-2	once	TGTGCCAGCAGCTTAGTTGCTAGCTCCGCAAGGGAGACCCAGTACTTC	CASSLVASSARETQYF
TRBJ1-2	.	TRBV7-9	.	TGTGCCAGCAGCTCCTCGTCCGATCCTTCCTCCTATGGCTACACCTTC	CASSSSSDPSSYGYTF
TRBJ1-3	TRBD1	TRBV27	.	TGTGCCAGCTGGAAGGCTGGGACAGCCTCTGGAAACACCATATATTTT	CASWKAGTASGNTIYF
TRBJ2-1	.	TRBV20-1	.	TGCAGTGCTAGATCTGAGGGAAGTGAGCAGTTCTTC	CSARSEGSEQFF
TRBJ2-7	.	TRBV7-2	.	TGTGCCAGCAGCTTACAAAGAATCTACGAGCAGTACTTC	CASSLQRIYEQYF
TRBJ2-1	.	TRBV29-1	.	TGCAGCGTCCAGGACCAATACCTCTCCTACAATGAGCAGTTCTTC	CSVQDQYLSYNEQFF
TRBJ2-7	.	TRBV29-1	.	TGCAGCGTCTCCGAGGGGGGTATTAGGCGGGTCGAGCAGTACTTC	CSVSEGGIRRVEQYF
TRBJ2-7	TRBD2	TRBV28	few	TGTGCCAGCAGTTCCACGGGAGGTTCCTACGAGCAGTACTTC	CASSSTGGSYEQYF
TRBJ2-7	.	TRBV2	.	TGTGCCAGCACCCCAGGACACGCCAGCTCCTACGAGCAGTACTTC	CASTPGHASSYEQYF
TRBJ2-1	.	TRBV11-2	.	TGTGCCAGCAGCTTAGATTGGCCGTTCTTC	CASSLDWPFF
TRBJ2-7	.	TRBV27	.	TGTGCCAGCAGTATTACTAATTCCCGCGCCTACGAGCAGTACTTC	CASSITNSRAYEQYF
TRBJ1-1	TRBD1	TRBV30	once	TGTGCCTGGGGGACAGGGGGCGCGACTGAAGCTTTCTTT	CAWGTGGATEAFF
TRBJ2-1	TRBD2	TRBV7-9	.	TGTGCCAGCAGCTTATCGGTTAGCGGGCCTTACAATGAGCAGTTCTTC	CASSLSVSGPYNEQFF
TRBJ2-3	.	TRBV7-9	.	TGTGCCAGCAGCTCCCCCATCATGGGGGGACAGCGGGAGGATACGCAGTATTTT	CASSSPIMGGQREDTQYF
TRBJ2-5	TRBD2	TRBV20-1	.	TGCAGTGCTAGAGCACCATATCGTCTTAGCGGGAGTGGGGAGACCCAGTACTTC	CSARAPYRLSGSGETQYF
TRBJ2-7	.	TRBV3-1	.	TGTGCCAGCAGCCAAAATATAGGGACGGAGGGGACCTACGAGCAGTACTTC	CASSQNIGTEGTYEQYF
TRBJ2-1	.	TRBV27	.	TGTGCCAGCAGTTTATGGTCTCAGTCCTCCTACAATGAGCAGTTCTTC	CASSLWSQSSYNEQFF
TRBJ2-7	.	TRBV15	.	TGTGCCTTTTGGGAGCAGTACTTC	CAFWEQYF